One T cell receptor (beta chain) is described in this entry. The data were taken from a study of cytomegalovirus exposure and HLA in healthy donors. Study background: Clustering assigned approximately 79% of the approximately 400 genotyped donors to the Caucasian-associated ancestry cluster.

The ends were cut back, 5 bases at V and 10 bases at J, with 11 bases in the middle. This CDR3 contains 12 residues. Germline V gene sequence: CDR1 MNHNY, CDR2 SVGAGI (reference sequence). The PCR was carried out with 60 Vbeta primers and 13 Jbeta primers. The table came from immunoSEQ multiplex PCR; TCRdb's copy has only in-frame clones and leaves some out. The sample lists some 150,000 clones; around three fifths were seen once. Source material: PBMCs. The sequence was collected from a woman aged 30 to 39 in good health and CMV-seropositive. The J gene is TRBJ1-4, the V gene TRBV6-6; D is undetermined. CDR3 loop: CASSPTRGKLFF. The DNA of the CDR3 is TGTGCCAGCAGTCCCACAAGAGGAAAACTGTTTTTT.